The 26 T cell receptor beta chains listed next were all sequenced from one sample in a study of Japanese encephalitis immunity and Zika vaccine responses. TCRdb recomputed calls from the 5' RACE reads with MiXCR, one row per CDR3 protein. Of 200 or so distinct CDR3 sequences in the sample, about 9.8% were seen once. Peptide pools at about 0.96 ug/mL each stimulated CFSE-labeled PBMCs over an approximately 6-day culture. The sort collected unfixed, live, CD56-CD19-CD16-CD3+CD4+ CFSE-low proliferating CD4 T cells. The sample consisted of antigen-activated CD4+ T cells from blood, cultured, taken during a Zika inactivated vaccine study. These receptors were taken from an adult woman who received an inactivated Zika virus vaccine.

This clonotype came up a few times. CDR3 protein: CASSLDGGSEFF. The CDR3 nucleotides are TGTGCCAGCAGCTTGGATGGGGGATCGGAGTTCTTC. The chain has TRBV5-8 and TRBJ2-1, with D perhaps given as TRBD1 or TRBD2 (5 bases each). The length of the CDR3 is 12 residues. Trimming cost V 0 bases and J 14 bases, with 12 bases left between them. The V gene's germline CDR1 is SGHTS and CDR2 YDEGEE.

This clonotype is large in the sample. The J gene is TRBJ2-3, the V gene TRBV29-1, with 12 bases aligning to TRBD2. CDR1 and CDR2 (germline): SQVTM, ANQGSEA. V dropped 6 bases and J dropped 1; count of bases not matched to a gene: 2. This CDR3 is 14 amino acids long. The DNA for the CDR3 is TGCAGCGTCCGACTAGCGGGAGGCACAGATACGCAGTATTTT. Protein product: CSVRLAGGTDTQYF.

Points on this clonotype: This probably arose from a read error, given a far larger clone one base away. V usage is TRBV12-3 or TRBV12-4 and J usage is TRBJ2-5; 7 bases agree with TRBD1. The CDR3 is made up of 14 amino acids. V lost 5 bases to trimming and J lost 5 bases; unmatched junction nucleotides: 8. CDR3 region: CASSVTGTGETQYF. The CDR3 region has the DNA TGTGCCAGCAGTGTGACAGGGACGGGGGAGACCCAGTACTTC.

This clonotype rates as hyperexpanded. The chain couples TRBV12-3 or TRBV12-4 to TRBJ2-3, with TRBD2 identical over 10 bases. V lost 6 bases, J lost 6 bases, and 9 bases stayed unmatched. The CDR3 totals 15 residues. CDR3 sequence (DNA): TGTGCCAGCAGGGGGGAGCGGGGGGGCCTGGATACGCAGTATTTT. Translated, it gives CASRGERGGLDTQYF.

Within the sample, this clonotype is medium-sized. The chain recombines TRBV7-2 with TRBJ1-2; possibly TRBD1 for D (5 bases). CDR1 is SGHTA and CDR2 is FQGNSA in the germline V gene. The length of the CDR3 is 15 residues. V was clipped by 0 bases and J by 8 bases, with 16 bases between them. CDR3 amino acids: CASSLAAEGVGGYTF. DNA for the CDR3: TGTGCCAGCAGCTTAGCTGCGGAAGGGGTCGGCGGCTACACCTTC. The whole variable domain, remainder taken from reference TRBV7-2 and TRBJ1-2, is GAGVSQSPSNKVTEKGKDVELRCDPISGHTALYWYRQSLGQGLEFLIYFQGNSAPDKSGLPSDRFSAERTGGSVSTLTIQRTQQEDSAVYLCASSLAAEGVGGYTFGSGTRLTVV.

This clonotype is termed large. The genes are TRBV11-3 and TRBJ2-3; D gene unclear. V lost 3 bases and J 5 bases, leaving 3 bases between the germline ends. This CDR3 region has 11 residues. Looked up from germline, CDR1 is SGHNT and CDR2 is YENEEA. CDR3 protein: CASSFGDTQYF. The CDR3 coding sequence is TGTGCCAGCAGCTTCGGAGATACGCAGTATTTT. The whole variable domain, filled in from reference TRBV11-3 and TRBJ2-3, reads EAGVVQSPRYKIIEKKQPVAFWCNPISGHNTLYWYLQNLGQGPELLIRYENEEAVDDSQLPKDRFSAERLKGVDSTLKIQPAELGDSAVYLCASSFGDTQYFGPGTRLTVL.

This clonotype qualifies as medium-sized. This chain links TRBV3-1 with TRBJ2-5, with D uncertain. The CDR3 runs to 12 residues. V gave up 4 bases and J gave up 5 bases, with 8 bases separating them. CDR1 and CDR2 (germline): LGHDT, YNNKEL (reference sequence). CDR3: CASSPGRETQYF. The CDR3 nucleotides read TGTGCCAGCAGCCCAGGAAGGGAGACCCAGTACTTC.

The rearrangement uses TRBV5-6 and TRBJ1-5; D unresolved. This CDR3 contains 13 residues. Germline values: CDR1 SGHDT, CDR2 YYEEEE. Trimming left V 1 base short and J 5 bases short, with 7 bases between. The CDR3: CASSLSVDQPQHF. CDR3 nucleotide sequence: TGTGCCAGCAGCTTGAGTGTCGATCAGCCCCAGCATTTT.

The chain recombines TRBV2 with TRBJ1-6; 8 bases match TRBD1. This CDR3 contains 16 residues. The germline V gene has CDR1 SNHLY and CDR2 FYNNEI. The V gene end was trimmed by 5 bases and the J gene end by 4 bases; junction bases not matched to a gene: 7. In DNA form, the CDR3 reads TGTGCCAGCAGTCCGCCACGGACAGGGTATAATTCACCCCTCCACTTT. This encodes CASSPPRTGYNSPLHF.

This clonotype rates as medium-sized. The chain combines TRBV5-1 with TRBJ2-7; D perhaps matches TRBD1 (6 bases). Germline V gene data show CDR1 as SGHRS and CDR2 as YFSETQ. The CDR3 totals 14 residues. V dropped 4 bases and J dropped 2 bases, with 13 bases sitting between them. The CDR3 sequence: CASSPGHRTYEQYF. The CDR3 DNA reads as TGCGCCAGCAGCCCGGGACACCGCACCTACGAGCAGTACTTC. Supplemented by reference TRBV5-1 and TRBJ2-7, the full variable domain reads KAGVTQTPRYLIKTRGQQVTLSCSPISGHRSVSWYQQTPGQGLQFLFEYFSETQRNKGNFPGRFSGRQFSNSRSEMNVSTLELGDSALYLCASSPGHRTYEQYFGPGTRLTVT.

This clonotype is judged large. The chain combines TRBV7-6 with TRBJ2-1, with TRBD2 matching 9 bases. The CDR3 is 15 amino acids. With V trimmed by 4 bases and J by 9 bases, 10 bases remained unmatched. The germline V gene has CDR1 SGHVS and CDR2 FNYEAQ. The CDR3 here is CASSSSGGRHVEQFF. The CDR3 DNA reads TGTGCCAGCAGCTCCAGCGGGGGGCGCCATGTTGAGCAGTTCTTC.

This clonotype is classed as large. Written as DNA, the CDR3 is TGCGCCAGCAGCTCGCTAGGGGGGCATGGAGAGACCCAGTACTTC. This gives the protein CASSSLGGHGETQYF. The chain combines TRBV5-1 with TRBJ2-5; the D call may be TRBD1 or TRBD2 (6 bases each). Germline-derived CDR1 and CDR2 are SGHRS and YFSETQ. V was trimmed by 3 bases and J by 4 bases, leaving 16 bases between them. CDR3 length equals 15 residues.

Judged by abundance, this clonotype is hyperexpanded. The J gene is TRBJ2-7, the V gene TRBV4-3, with 9 bases fitting TRBD1. CDR1 and CDR2 from the germline V gene are LGHNA and YSLEER. The V and J ends lost 1 base and 4 bases, in that order; junction bases with no gene match: 8. The CDR3 has 16 amino acids. Here the CDR3 reads CASSQGSGQGIYEQYF. CDR3 in DNA: TGCGCCAGCAGCCAAGGTTCCGGACAGGGGATATACGAGCAGTACTTC.

By share, this clonotype counts as medium-sized. The chain recombines TRBV2 with TRBJ2-2; TRBD2 matches at 9 bases. The CDR3 consists of 18 residues. V was clipped by 6 bases and J by 5 bases; unmatched bases: 16. Germline V gene sequence: CDR1 SNHLY, CDR2 FYNNEI. The CDR3 spells CASSLQLAGGLSTGELFF. The CDR3 DNA sequence: TGTGCCAGCAGCCTCCAACTAGCGGGTGGATTGTCGACCGGGGAGCTGTTTTTT.

This clonotype is hyperexpanded in the sample. V gene TRBV20-1 combines with J gene TRBJ2-3, with TRBD2 as a possible D gene (5 bases). V lost 2 bases, J lost 0 bases, and 9 bases lay in between. Per germline, CDR1 DFQATT and CDR2 SNEGSKA (reference sequence). The CDR3 consists of 14 residues. CDR3 nucleotides: TGCAGTGCTAGATACTGGAGGAGCACAGATACGCAGTATTTT. As protein: CSARYWRSTDTQYF.

This clonotype ranks as large. The chain carries TRBV4-1 and TRBJ1-3, with a weak D call TRBD1 (6 bases). Trimming stripped 0 bases from V and 1 base from J, with 13 bases between. Germline CDR1 and CDR2: MGHRA and YSYEKL. The CDR3 consists of 17 residues. CDR3 in DNA: TGCGCCAGCAGCCAAGATGGCAGGGGAGGATCTGGAAACACCATATATTTT. This sequence encodes CASSQDGRGGSGNTIYF.

By sample fraction, this clonotype is hyperexpanded. The V gene is TRBV5-1, the J gene TRBJ2-1, with 7 bases fitting TRBD2. The CDR3 has 16 amino acids. Germline V gives CDR1 SGHRS, CDR2 YFSETQ. Unmatched junction bases numbered 11, after V lost 7 bases and J lost 1 base. CDR3 coding DNA: TGCGCCAGCGCCGGACTTGAGGGAGGGTCCTACAATGAGCAGTTCTTC. Its translation is CASAGLEGGSYNEQFF.

By frequency in the sample, this clonotype is medium-sized. The chain is built from TRBV7-2 and TRBJ1-3; tentative D call: TRBD1 (6 bases). Trimming stripped 2 bases from V and 7 bases from J, with 15 bases between. CDR3 size: 15 residues. The germline gives CDR1 SGHTA, CDR2 FQGNSA. Here the CDR3 DNA reads TGTGCCAGCAGCTTATATACAGGGTTCGGGAACACCATATATTTT. This gives the protein CASSLYTGFGNTIYF. The full variable domain, completed using reference TRBV7-2 and TRBJ1-3, is GAGVSQSPSNKVTEKGKDVELRCDPISGHTALYWYRQSLGQGLEFLIYFQGNSAPDKSGLPSDRFSAERTGGSVSTLTIQRTQQEDSAVYLCASSLYTGFGNTIYFGEGSWLTVV.

In its sample, this clonotype was seen a few times. V usage is TRBV2 and J usage is TRBJ2-5; D uncertain. The CDR3 has 10 residues. CDR1 and CDR2 from the germline V gene are SNHLY and FYNNEI. The germline V and J ends were trimmed by 6 bases and 5 bases, with 4 bases remaining between them. This chain's CDR3 is CASRIETQYF. The CDR3 DNA reads TGTGCCAGCAGAATTGAGACCCAGTACTTC.

The chain combines TRBV12-3 or TRBV12-4 with TRBJ1-5; D is possibly TRBD1 (5 bases). The CDR3 has 13 amino acids. With 2 bases removed from V and 9 bases from J, the gap between germline ends came to 11 bases. Here the CDR3 reads CASSLLGPGPQHF. The CDR3 coding sequence is TGTGCCAGCAGTTTATTGGGGCCGGGGCCCCAGCATTTT.

This chain joins TRBV7-2 and TRBJ1-4; 9 nucleotides match TRBD1. Trimming cost V 3 bases and J 7 bases; bases outside gene matches: 6. This CDR3 is 15 amino acids long. Germline assignment: CDR1 SGHTA and CDR2 FQGNSA. CDR3 nucleotide sequence: TGTGCCAGCAGCTTGGGGACAGGGAGGAGTGAAAAACTGTTTTTT. Translation: CASSLGTGRSEKLFF. The entire variable domain, with the rest obtained from reference TRBV7-2 and TRBJ1-4, is as follows: GAGVSQSPSNKVTEKGKDVELRCDPISGHTALYWYRQSLGQGLEFLIYFQGNSAPDKSGLPSDRFSAERTGGSVSTLTIQRTQQEDSAVYLCASSLGTGRSEKLFFGSGTQLSVL.

In this sample, this clonotype is hyperexpanded (1% or more). An end of the junction differs from the germline gene, which may be a read error. The chain has TRBV7-7 and TRBJ2-5; TRBD2 is a possible D gene (6 bases). CDR1 and CDR2 (germline): SSHAT, FNYEAQ (reference sequence). The CDR3 loop spans 13 amino acids. CDR3 in DNA: TGTGCTAGCAGCTACGGGAGTCAAGAGACCCAGTACTTC. Amino acid sequence: CASSYGSQETQYF.

By proportion, this clonotype is large. The chain carries TRBV6-6 and TRBJ1-2; perhaps TRBD1 as D (5 bases). Germline assignment: CDR1 MNHNY and CDR2 SVGAGI (reference sequence). This CDR3 comprises 11 residues. The CDR3 region is CVSGGSYGYTF. In nucleotides, the CDR3 is TGTGTCTCGGGGGGGTCCTATGGCTACACCTTC.

This clonotype is categorized as medium-sized. V is TRBV2 and J is TRBJ2-1; D unclear. V was clipped by 7 bases and J by 2 bases, with 9 bases between them. The V gene's germline CDR1 is SNHLY and CDR2 FYNNEI. This CDR3 is 13 amino acids long. The CDR3 DNA follows: TGTGCCAGCACCGAAGGGCCCTACAATGAGCAGTTCTTC. Its protein product is CASTEGPYNEQFF.

This clonotype is labeled as medium-sized. The chain joins TRBV2 to TRBJ1-6, with D perhaps matching TRBD1 (5 bases). Trimming pared 6 bases from V and 12 bases from J, leaving 15 bases between. The CDR3 covers 13 residues. Germline lookup yields CDR1 SNHLY and CDR2 FYNNEI. CDR3 bases: TGTGCCAGCAGGGACCGGGACGTCGGACCCCTCCACTTT. Protein product: CASRDRDVGPLHF.

This clonotype came up a few times. CDR3 in amino acids: CASSEGTSGRALFDEQYF. CDR3 sequence (DNA): TGTGCCAGCAGCGAAGGGACTAGCGGGAGGGCCTTATTCGACGAGCAGTACTTC. This sequence joins TRBV9 and TRBJ2-7; 16 nucleotides line up with TRBD2. Germline V CDR1 and CDR2: SGDLS, YYNGEE. V dropped 3 bases and J dropped 5; count of bases not matched to a gene: 11. The CDR3 has 18 amino acids.